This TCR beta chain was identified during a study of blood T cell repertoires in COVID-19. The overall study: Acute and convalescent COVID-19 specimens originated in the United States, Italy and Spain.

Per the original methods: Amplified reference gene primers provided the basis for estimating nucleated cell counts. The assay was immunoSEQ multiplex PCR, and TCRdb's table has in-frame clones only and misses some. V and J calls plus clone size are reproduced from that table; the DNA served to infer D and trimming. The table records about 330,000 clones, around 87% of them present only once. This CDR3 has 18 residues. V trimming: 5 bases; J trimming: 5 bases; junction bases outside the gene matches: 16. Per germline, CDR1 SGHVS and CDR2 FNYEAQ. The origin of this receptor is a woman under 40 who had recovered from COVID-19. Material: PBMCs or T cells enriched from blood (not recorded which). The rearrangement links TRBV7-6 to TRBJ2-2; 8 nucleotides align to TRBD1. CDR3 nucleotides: TGTGCCAGCAGCAAAACCGCCTGGGTCAGGGGGCGAACCGGGGAGCTGTTTTTT. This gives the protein CASSKTAWVRGRTGELFF.